These 18 T cell receptor beta chains were sequenced from one sample in a study of neurological immune-mediated disorders (dated by TCRdb to about 2019). Library preparation used 5' RACE. Sequenced on an Illumina HiSeq 2500. TCRdb redid the processing of the public reads, applying fastp at Q25 and MiXCR, and retained in-frame beta chains. Under each unique CDR3 protein, matching rows form one entry showing the most common genes and DNA. In this sample the table shows 110,000 or so distinct CDR3 sequences, 3.2% of which occur a single time. The ten largest clones take up over 1% of the sample. Source material: PBMCs. These receptors originate from a woman in her 30s with multiple sclerosis.

The sample holds many counts of this clonotype. This chain joins TRBV5-6 and TRBJ1-5, with D tentatively TRBD1 (5 bases). The length of the CDR3 is 13 residues. With 0 bases removed from V and 6 bases from J, the gap between germline ends came to 7 bases. Germline-derived CDR1 and CDR2 are SGHDT and YYEEEE. The CDR3 spells CASSLVGGQPQHF. For the CDR3, the DNA is TGTGCCAGCAGCTTGGTGGGGGGTCAGCCCCAGCATTTT. Together with reference TRBV5-6 and TRBJ1-5, the CDR3 gives the full variable domain: DAGVTQSPTHLIKTRGQQVTLRCSPKSGHDTVSWYQQALGQGPQFIFQYYEEEERQRGNFPDRFSGHQFPNYSSELNVNALLLGDSALYLCASSLVGGQPQHFGDGTRLSIL.

At least ten counts were recorded for this clonotype. The genes are TRBV29-1 and TRBJ2-5, with 10 bases fitting TRBD1. The length of the CDR3 is 13 residues. V shed 5 bases and J 4 bases; nucleotides not matched to a gene: 4. CDR1 is SQVTM and CDR2 is ANQGSEA in the germline V gene. The CDR3 protein is CSVSTGGGETQYF. CDR3 nucleotides: TGCAGCGTTTCGACAGGGGGCGGAGAGACCCAGTACTTC.

This clonotype was counted ten times or more. The chain employs TRBV6-5 and TRBJ2-7; possible D gene TRBD1, 6 bases. V lost 1 base to trimming and J lost 4 bases, with 8 bases between them. Per germline, CDR1 MNHEY and CDR2 SVGAGI. The CDR3 has 13 amino acids. CDR3 residues: CASSYLGAYEQYF. In DNA form, the CDR3 reads TGTGCCAGCAGTTACTTGGGGGCGTACGAGCAGTACTTC.

There are many counts of this clonotype. The chain recombines TRBV3-1 with TRBJ2-2; D might be TRBD1 or TRBD2, each matching 5 bases. CDR1 LGHDT and CDR2 YNNKEL come from the germline V gene (reference sequence). The V and J ends lost 2 bases and 3 bases respectively, with 13 bases between them. CDR3 size: 16 residues. In nucleotides, the CDR3 is TGTGCCAGCAGCCAATATTCCCAGGGAGACACCGGGGAGCTGTTTTTT. Translating it yields CASSQYSQGDTGELFF.

In its sample, this clonotype was seen many times. The chain uses TRBV12-3 or TRBV12-4 and TRBJ2-2; unclear D gene. Trimming took 4 bases from V and 6 from J, leaving 9 bases between them. This CDR3 spans 13 amino acids. For the CDR3, the DNA is TGTGCCAGCAGTTCCTTCGGCCCCGGGGAGCTGTTTTTT. It encodes CASSSFGPGELFF.

In its sample, this clonotype was seen many times. The chain has TRBV10-2 and TRBJ1-5; no definite D call. Between the trimmed V and J ends, which lost 4 bases and 0 bases, there was a span of 10 bases. The CDR3 runs 15 residues. CDR1 is WSHSY, CDR2 SAAADI, per germline. Written as DNA, the CDR3 is TGCGCCAGCAGTGTGGCCGTCTCTAGCAATCAGCCCCAGCATTTT. Translation gives CASSVAVSSNQPQHF.

The gene calls are TRBV20-1 and TRBJ2-1; D might be TRBD2 (5 bases). Trimming pared 6 bases from V and 9 bases from J, leaving 24 bases between. The CDR3 spans 15 residues. Germline loops: CDR1 DFQATT, CDR2 SNEGSKA (reference sequence). The CDR3 region is CSAPSPLDVVAEQFF. Written as DNA, the CDR3 is TGCAGTGCCCCATCCCCACTAGACGTCGTCGCTGAGCAGTTCTTC.

This clonotype appeared many times. This chain connects TRBV9 to TRBJ2-5; D possibly corresponds to TRBD1 (5 bases). Germline values: CDR1 SGDLS, CDR2 YYNGEE. This CDR3 spans 16 amino acids. Trimming shortened V by 4 bases and J by 5 bases, and 21 bases separated the two germline ends. This CDR3 is CASSTTPSGLGETQYF. The CDR3 region has the DNA TGTGCCAGCAGCACCACTCCGTCAGGGCTAGGGGAGACCCAGTACTTC.

This clonotype was counted many times. This sequence joins TRBV2 and TRBJ1-2; 8 bases align to TRBD1. Germline V gene lookup returns CDR1 SNHLY and CDR2 FYNNEI. J lost 6 bases, V lost 2 bases, and 14 bases had no gene match. The CDR3 consists of 17 residues. Here the CDR3 reads CASSELSPRTGHDGYTF. CDR3 in DNA: TGTGCCAGCAGTGAACTCTCCCCCAGGACAGGGCATGATGGCTACACCTTC.

This clonotype was seen at least ten times. The genes are TRBV20-1 and TRBJ2-7; D possibly uses TRBD1 or TRBD2 (5 bases each). Germline-derived CDR1 and CDR2 are DFQATT and SNEGSKA (reference sequence). V lost 3 bases and J lost 4, with 28 bases in between. The CDR3 sequence is 18 residues long. CDR3 coding DNA: TGCAGTGCTAGGGCAGTCTCAAGAGGGAGCTCAGGGCCGTACGAGCAGTACTTC. It is translated as CSARAVSRGSSGPYEQYF.

The table lists this clonotype with many counts. The chain has TRBV6-2 or TRBV6-3 and TRBJ2-1, with D hard to call. V was pared by 5 bases and J by 7 bases, with 21 bases between. There are 16 residues in the CDR3. CDR1 and CDR2 from the germline V gene are MNHEY and SVGEGT. CDR3 amino acids: CASSQTSTALQNEQFF. The CDR3 nucleotides are TGTGCCAGCAGTCAGACCTCGACTGCCCTTCAGAATGAGCAGTTCTTC.

This clonotype showed up many times. This chain uses TRBV7-2 with TRBJ2-7, with 9 bases matching TRBD1. V trimming: 5 bases; J trimming: 4 bases; junction bases outside the gene matches: 6. Germline V lookup: CDR1 SGHTA, CDR2 FQGNSA. This CDR3 has 14 residues. CDR3 sequence (DNA): TGTGCCAGCAGCCACGGGACAGGGTTTTACGAGCAGTACTTC. Its protein is CASSHGTGFYEQYF.

The table lists this clonotype with many counts. The chain links TRBV4-3 to TRBJ1-6, with 7 bases lining up with TRBD1. J was trimmed by 9 bases and V by 4 bases; bases with no gene match: 9. CDR1 is LGHNA, CDR2 YSLEER, per germline. This CDR3 is 15 amino acids long. CDR3 sequence (DNA): TGCGCCAGCAGCCGAAGCAGGGGGGCCGGTTCACCCCTCCACTTT. Translation: CASSRSRGAGSPLHF.

Many counts were recorded for this clonotype. V usage is TRBV5-6 and J usage is TRBJ2-3; D is ambiguous. Trimming shortened V by 2 bases and J by 5 bases, and 12 bases separated the two germline ends. Germline V gives CDR1 SGHDT, CDR2 YYEEEE. This CDR3 has 14 residues. CDR3 bases: TGTGCCAGCAGCTTTATCCCCGAACAAGATACGCAGTATTTT. Translating gives CASSFIPEQDTQYF. The variable domain in full, with the rest retrieved from reference TRBV5-6 and TRBJ2-3, is DAGVTQSPTHLIKTRGQQVTLRCSPKSGHDTVSWYQQALGQGPQFIFQYYEEEERQRGNFPDRFSGHQFPNYSSELNVNALLLGDSALYLCASSFIPEQDTQYFGPGTRLTVL.

This clonotype was seen many times. The V and J genes are TRBV5-5 and TRBJ2-2; 8 bases line up with TRBD1. The V and J ends lost 4 bases and 0 bases, in that order; junction bases with no gene match: 5. CDR3 length equals 16 residues. Germline-derived CDR1 and CDR2 are SGHKS and YYEKEE (reference sequence). The DNA of the CDR3 is TGTGCCAGCAGCGCTGGGACAGGCCCGAACACCGGGGAGCTGTTTTTT. Amino acid sequence: CASSAGTGPNTGELFF.

This clonotype was counted many times. This sequence joins TRBV7-2 and TRBJ2-1; 14 bases are shared with TRBD2. The CDR3 contains 18 residues. Trimming removed 1 base from V and 7 bases from J; junction bases left unmatched: 9. CDR1 is SGHTA and CDR2 is FQGNSA in the germline V gene. The DNA for the CDR3 is TGTGCCAGCAGCTTAGTTGGGACTAGCGGGAGTCTGGGTAATGAGCAGTTCTTC. This translates into CASSLVGTSGSLGNEQFF.

The table lists this clonotype with many counts. The chain joins TRBV7-9 to TRBJ1-4; possible D gene TRBD1, 5 bases. The CDR3 is made up of 14 amino acids. V was shortened by 5 bases and J by 8 bases, with 15 bases between the two germline ends. Germline V CDR1 and CDR2: SEHNR, FQNEAQ (reference sequence). The CDR3: CASSILQGPEKLFF. As DNA, the CDR3 is TGTGCCAGCAGCATTTTGCAGGGTCCGGAAAAACTGTTTTTT.

This clonotype was detected a few times. V and J are TRBV7-2 and TRBJ2-3, with D perhaps TRBD2 (6 bases). Per germline, CDR1 SGHTA and CDR2 FQGNSA. CDR3 length equals 17 residues. V was trimmed by 1 base and J by 0 bases, leaving 14 bases between them. CDR3 loop: CASSLGTGSGSTDTQYF. The DNA of the CDR3 is TGTGCCAGCAGCTTAGGAACAGGTAGCGGCAGCACAGATACGCAGTATTTT.